What follows are 6 T cell receptor beta chains derived from one specimen sequenced in a study of blood T cell repertoires in COVID-19. Method: immunoSEQ multiplex PCR; TCRdb's copy keeps in-frame clones and lacks some. The data hold around 56,000 clones, with around 77% observed a single time. Sequenced input: peripheral blood. These receptors were taken from a man aged 55 to 70 with acute or convalescent COVID-19.

This clone was seen a handful of times. This chain joins TRBV19 and TRBJ2-2, with TRBD1 identical over 8 bases. The length of the CDR3 is 17 residues. V dropped 4 bases and J dropped 4; count of bases not matched to a gene: 11. Per the germline V gene, CDR1 is LNHDA and CDR2 is SQIVND (reference sequence). The CDR3 bases are TGTGCCAGTAGTAAGCTAGGACAGGGCGGCGGCACCGGGGAGCTGTTTTTT. It codes for CASSKLGQGGGTGELFF.

V gene TRBV7-3 combines with J gene TRBJ2-3; D possibly corresponds to TRBD2 (6 bases). In germline, CDR1 is SGHTA, CDR2 FQGTGA. Trimming stripped 3 bases from V and 2 bases from J, with 9 bases between. The CDR3 is 14 amino acids. CDR3 nucleotides: TGTGCCAGCAGCTTGGGGGGACCCACAGATACGCAGTATTTT. Residues: CASSLGGPTDTQYF. The whole variable domain, remainder taken from reference TRBV7-3 and TRBJ2-3, is GAGVSQTPSNKVTEKGKYVELRCDPISGHTALYWYRQSLGQGPEFLIYFQGTGAADDSGLPNDRFFAVRPEGSVSTLKIQRTERGDSAVYLCASSLGGPTDTQYFGPGTRLTVL.

This clone was observed once. This sequence joins TRBV5-1 and TRBJ1-2; D is undetermined. This CDR3 spans 14 amino acids. CDR1 is SGHRS and CDR2 is YFSETQ in the germline V gene. The ends were cut back, 4 bases at V and 7 bases at J, with 17 bases in the middle. The DNA for the CDR3 is TGCGCCAGCAGCCCTAGCGCTACATCGGGTGGCTACACCTTC. It encodes CASSPSATSGGYTF.

The chain links TRBV4-1 to TRBJ2-7, with 11 positions matching TRBD1. V dropped 3 bases and J dropped 3; count of bases not matched to a gene: 7. The CDR3 runs to 16 residues. Germline loops: CDR1 MGHRA, CDR2 YSYEKL. As DNA, the CDR3 is TGCGCCAGCAGCCATCCTTCGGGGACAGGGGGCTACGAGCAGTACTTC. Translated: CASSHPSGTGGYEQYF.

V and J are TRBV18 and TRBJ1-1; no definite D call. The CDR3 length is 11 residues. From germline, CDR1 is KGHSH and CDR2 LQKENI. V was clipped by 5 bases and J by 4 bases, with 5 bases between them. CDR3 DNA sequence: TGTGCCAGCTCATGGGCCACTGAAGCTTTCTTT. Translation: CASSWATEAFF.

This chain uses TRBV2 with TRBJ1-2; tentatively, D is TRBD1 (6 bases). The V and J ends lost 8 bases and 4 bases respectively, with 14 bases between them. This CDR3 is 13 amino acids long. Germline CDR1 reads SNHLY; CDR2 reads FYNNEI. CDR3 DNA sequence: TGTGCCAGCCGATACGGGACACTCTATGGCTACACCTTC. Its protein is CASRYGTLYGYTF.